This T cell receptor beta chain was found in a study of yellow fever vaccine responses in identical twins. TCRdb redid the calling of the RT-PCR reads with MiXCR, one entry per CDR3 protein. The data show about 16,000 distinct CDR3 sequences, 80% to 85% seen once. General study findings and limits: Each twin's T cell response to the vaccine was reported to look partly convergent and partly personalized.

The V gene's germline CDR1 is SQVTM and CDR2 ANQGSEA. The CDR3 has 11 residues. The V gene end was trimmed by 6 bases and the J gene end by 3 bases; junction bases not matched to a gene: 2. Of note for this clonotype: No antigen is known for it.

The input for sequencing was T cells from blood (PBMCs), unsorted or a sorted subset (not recorded which), taken before or after yellow fever vaccination (not recorded which). The sequence derives from a woman between 18 and 30 years old who received the yellow fever vaccine. The chain employs TRBV29-1 and TRBJ2-7, with 7 bases identical to TRBD1. CDR3 DNA sequence: TGCAGCGTGCACAGGGGCTACGAGCAGTACTTC. It codes for CSVHRGYEQYF.